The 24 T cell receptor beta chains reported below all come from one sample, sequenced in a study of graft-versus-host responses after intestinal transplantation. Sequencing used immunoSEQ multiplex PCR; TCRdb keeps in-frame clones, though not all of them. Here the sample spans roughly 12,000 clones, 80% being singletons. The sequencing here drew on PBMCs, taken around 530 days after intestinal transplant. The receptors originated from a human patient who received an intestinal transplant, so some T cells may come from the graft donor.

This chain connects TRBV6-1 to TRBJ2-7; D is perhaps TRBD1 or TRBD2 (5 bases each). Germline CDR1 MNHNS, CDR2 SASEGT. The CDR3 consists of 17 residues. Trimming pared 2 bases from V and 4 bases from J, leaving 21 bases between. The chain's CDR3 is CASSEWGPPRTVYEQYF. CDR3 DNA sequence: TGTGCCAGCAGTGAATGGGGACCCCCACGGACGGTTTACGAGCAGTACTTC.

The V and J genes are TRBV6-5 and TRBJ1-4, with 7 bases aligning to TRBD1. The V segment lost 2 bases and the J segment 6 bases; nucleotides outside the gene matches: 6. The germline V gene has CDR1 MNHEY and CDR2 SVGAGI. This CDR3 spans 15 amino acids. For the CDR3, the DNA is TGTGCCAGCAGTTACGGGGGACAGCAGGATGAAAAACTGTTTTTT. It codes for CASSYGGQQDEKLFF.

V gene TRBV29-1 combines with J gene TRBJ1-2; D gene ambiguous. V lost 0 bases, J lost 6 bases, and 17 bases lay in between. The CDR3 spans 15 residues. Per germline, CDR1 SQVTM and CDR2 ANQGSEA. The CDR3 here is CSVEDAAGIWDGYTF. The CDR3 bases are TGCAGCGTTGAAGATGCGGCGGGGATATGGGATGGCTACACCTTC.

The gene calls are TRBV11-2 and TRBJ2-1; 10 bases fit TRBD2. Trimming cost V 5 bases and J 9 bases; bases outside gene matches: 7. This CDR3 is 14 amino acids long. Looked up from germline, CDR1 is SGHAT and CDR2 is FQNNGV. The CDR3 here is CASSASSGRGEQFF. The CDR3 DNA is TGTGCCAGCAGCGCCTCTAGCGGGAGAGGTGAGCAGTTCTTC. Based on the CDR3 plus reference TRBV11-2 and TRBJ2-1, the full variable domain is EAGVAQSPRYKIIEKRQSVAFWCNPISGHATLYWYQQILGQGPKLLIQFQNNGVVDDSQLPKDRFSAERLKGVDSTLKIQPAKLEDSAVYLCASSASSGRGEQFFGPGTRLTVL.

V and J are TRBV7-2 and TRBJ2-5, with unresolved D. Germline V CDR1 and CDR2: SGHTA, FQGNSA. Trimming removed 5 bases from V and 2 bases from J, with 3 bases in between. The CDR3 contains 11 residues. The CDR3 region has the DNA TGTGCCAGCAGCCCACAAGAGACCCAGTACTTC. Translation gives CASSPQETQYF.

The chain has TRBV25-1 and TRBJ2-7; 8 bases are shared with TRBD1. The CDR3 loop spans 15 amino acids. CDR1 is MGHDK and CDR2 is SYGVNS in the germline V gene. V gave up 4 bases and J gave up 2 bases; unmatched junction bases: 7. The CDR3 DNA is TGTGCCAGCAGTGGGAGGACAGGGCCAACCTACGAGCAGTACTTC. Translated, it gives CASSGRTGPTYEQYF.

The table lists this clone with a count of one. The CDR3 loop is CSVVPRGAVSYNEQFF. The CDR3 DNA sequence: TGCAGCGTTGTCCCTCGGGGGGCTGTATCCTACAATGAGCAGTTCTTC. The chain uses TRBV29-1 and TRBJ2-1; weak D call: TRBD2 (7 bases). CDR3 length: 16 residues. Trimming cost V 4 bases and J 1 base, with 17 bases left between them. Germline values: CDR1 SQVTM, CDR2 ANQGSEA.

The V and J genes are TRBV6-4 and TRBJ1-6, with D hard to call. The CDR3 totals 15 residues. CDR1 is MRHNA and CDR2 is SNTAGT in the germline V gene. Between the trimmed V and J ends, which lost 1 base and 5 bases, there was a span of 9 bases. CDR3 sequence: CASSDFAGNNSPLHF. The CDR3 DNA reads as TGTGCCAGCAGTGACTTCGCGGGAAATAATTCACCCCTCCACTTT.

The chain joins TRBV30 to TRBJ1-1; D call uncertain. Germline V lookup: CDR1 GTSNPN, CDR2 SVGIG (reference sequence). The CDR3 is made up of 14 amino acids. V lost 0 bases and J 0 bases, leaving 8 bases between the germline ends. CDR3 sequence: CAWSVKTVNTEAFF. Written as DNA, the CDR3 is TGTGCCTGGAGTGTTAAAACGGTGAACACTGAAGCTTTCTTT.

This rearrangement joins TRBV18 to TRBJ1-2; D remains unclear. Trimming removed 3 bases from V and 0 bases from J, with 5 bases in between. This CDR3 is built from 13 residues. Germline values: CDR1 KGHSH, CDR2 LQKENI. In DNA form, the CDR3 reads TGTGCCAGCTCACCTCCGGCTAACTATGGCTACACCTTC. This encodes CASSPPANYGYTF.

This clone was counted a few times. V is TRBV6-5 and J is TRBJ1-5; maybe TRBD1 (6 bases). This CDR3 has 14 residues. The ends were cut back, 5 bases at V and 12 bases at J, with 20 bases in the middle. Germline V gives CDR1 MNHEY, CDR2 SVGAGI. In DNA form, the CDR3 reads TGTGCCAGCAGTCCTACCCTTTCCCCCAGGGGCCAGCATTTT. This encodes CASSPTLSPRGQHF.

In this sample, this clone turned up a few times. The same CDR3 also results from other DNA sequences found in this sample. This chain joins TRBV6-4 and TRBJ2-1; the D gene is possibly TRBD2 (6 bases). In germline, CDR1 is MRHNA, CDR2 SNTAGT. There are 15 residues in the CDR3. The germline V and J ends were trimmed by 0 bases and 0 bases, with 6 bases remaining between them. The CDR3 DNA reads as TGTGCCAGCAGTGACTCTAGCGGCTCCTACAATGAGCAGTTCTTC. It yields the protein CASSDSSGSYNEQFF.

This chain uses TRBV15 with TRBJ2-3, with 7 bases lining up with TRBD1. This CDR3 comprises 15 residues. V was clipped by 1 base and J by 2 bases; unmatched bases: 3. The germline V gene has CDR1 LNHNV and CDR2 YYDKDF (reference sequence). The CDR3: CATSRGQGHTDTQYF. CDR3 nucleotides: TGTGCCACCAGCAGAGGACAGGGCCACACAGATACGCAGTATTTT.

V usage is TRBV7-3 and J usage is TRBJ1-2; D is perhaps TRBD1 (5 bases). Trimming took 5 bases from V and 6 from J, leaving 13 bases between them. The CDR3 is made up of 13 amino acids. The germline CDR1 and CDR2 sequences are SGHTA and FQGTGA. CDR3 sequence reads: CASSPWGGDGYTF. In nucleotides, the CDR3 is TGTGCCAGCAGCCCCTGGGGGGGAGATGGCTACACCTTC.

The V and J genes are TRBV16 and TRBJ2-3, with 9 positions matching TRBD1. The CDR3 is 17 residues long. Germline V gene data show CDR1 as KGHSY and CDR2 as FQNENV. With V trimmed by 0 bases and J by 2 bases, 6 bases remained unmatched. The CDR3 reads CASSQSPRDRVTDTQYF. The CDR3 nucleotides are TGTGCCAGCAGCCAATCGCCCCGGGACAGGGTCACAGATACGCAGTATTTT.

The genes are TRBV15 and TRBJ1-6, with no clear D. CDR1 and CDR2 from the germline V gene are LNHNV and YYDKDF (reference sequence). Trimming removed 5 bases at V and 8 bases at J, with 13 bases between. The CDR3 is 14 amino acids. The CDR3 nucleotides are TGTGCCACCAGCGACCCGGGATCGTATTCACCCCTCCACTTT. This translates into CATSDPGSYSPLHF.

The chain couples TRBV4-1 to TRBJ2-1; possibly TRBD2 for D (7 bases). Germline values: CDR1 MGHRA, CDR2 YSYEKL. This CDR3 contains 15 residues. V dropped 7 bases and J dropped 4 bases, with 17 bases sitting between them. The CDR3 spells CASNRGEGSYNEQFF. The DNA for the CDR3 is TGCGCCAGCAATAGGGGGGAGGGATCTTACAATGAGCAGTTCTTC.

The CDR3: CASSLGAGVHQETQYF. The CDR3 DNA sequence: TGTGCCAGCAGCTTAGGGGCGGGAGTACACCAAGAGACCCAGTACTTC. The rearrangement joins TRBV7-9 to TRBJ2-5; 7 nucleotides agree with TRBD2. J lost 0 bases, V lost 1 base, and 5 bases had no gene match. The CDR3 sequence is 16 residues long. Germline V CDR1 and CDR2: SEHNR, FQNEAQ (reference sequence).

The CDR3 bases are TGTGCCAGCAGTGAAGAGCTAGCGGGGGGGAATGAGCAGTTCTTC. This sequence encodes CASSEELAGGNEQFF. This chain joins TRBV6-1 and TRBJ2-1, with 12 bases that match TRBD2. The CDR3 covers 15 residues. J gave up 7 bases and V 1 base, and 2 bases lay outside the gene matches. Germline V gene sequence: CDR1 MNHNS, CDR2 SASEGT.

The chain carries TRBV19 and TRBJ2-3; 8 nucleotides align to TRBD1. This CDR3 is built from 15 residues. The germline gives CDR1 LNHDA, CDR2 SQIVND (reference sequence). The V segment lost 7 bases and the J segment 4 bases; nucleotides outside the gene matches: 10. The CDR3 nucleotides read TGTGCCAGTACCCCAACGGGACAGGTTTCAGATACGCAGTATTTT. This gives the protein CASTPTGQVSDTQYF.

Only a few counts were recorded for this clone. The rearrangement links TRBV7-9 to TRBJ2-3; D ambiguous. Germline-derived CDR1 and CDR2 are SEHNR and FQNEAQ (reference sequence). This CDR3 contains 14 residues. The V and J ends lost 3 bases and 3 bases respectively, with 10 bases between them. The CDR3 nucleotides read TGTGCCAGCAGCTTCGCAGCTACTACAGATACGCAGTATTTT. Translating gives CASSFAATTDTQYF.

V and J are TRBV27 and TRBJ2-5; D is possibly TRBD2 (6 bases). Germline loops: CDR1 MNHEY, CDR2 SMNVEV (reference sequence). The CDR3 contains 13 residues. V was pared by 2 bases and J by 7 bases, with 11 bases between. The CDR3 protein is CASSLIARGTQYF. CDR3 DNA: TGTGCCAGCAGTTTAATAGCGCGGGGGACCCAGTACTTC.

The chain's CDR3 is CASSAQGWETQYF. The CDR3 DNA reads as TGTGCCAGCAGTGCACAGGGTTGGGAGACCCAGTACTTC. This sequence joins TRBV2 and TRBJ2-5, with D perhaps matching TRBD1 (6 bases). The CDR3 spans 13 residues. V was trimmed by 4 bases and J by 5 bases, leaving 11 bases between them. Germline CDR1 reads SNHLY; CDR2 reads FYNNEI.

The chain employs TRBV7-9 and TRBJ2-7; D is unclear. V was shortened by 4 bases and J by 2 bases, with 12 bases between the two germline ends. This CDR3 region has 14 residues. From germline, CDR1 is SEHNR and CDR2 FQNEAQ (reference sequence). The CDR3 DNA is TGTGCCAGCAGCTCGTACGGATTAACCTACGAGCAGTACTTC. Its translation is CASSSYGLTYEQYF.